This T cell receptor (beta chain) comes out of a study of shared clonotypes between healthy human individuals. The germline CDR1 and CDR2 sequences are MDHEN and SYDVKM. V dropped 2 bases and J dropped 1; count of bases not matched to a gene: 13. CDR3 length: 18 residues. Recent acute infections and vaccinations were absent in the healthy HIV-negative adult donors. TCRdb's copy holds only in-frame clones and misses some; the assay was immunoSEQ multiplex PCR. In the table there are some 89,000 clones, roughly 69% of which are singletons. Sequencing was carried out using memory CD8+ T cells sorted from blood. Subset here: CD45RO+ cells pooled with CCR7-negative TemRA cells. The rearrangement joins TRBV28 to TRBJ2-7; 8 nucleotides match TRBD1. This receptor was taken from a man younger than 45 in good health. This CDR3 is CASSLSLWGQVFSYEQYF. The CDR3 DNA is TGTGCCAGCAGTTTAAGTTTGTGGGGACAGGTATTTTCCTACGAGCAGTACTTC.